The 23 T cell receptor beta chains listed next were all sequenced from one sample in a study of identical twins' blood T cells. MiXCR, applied by TCRdb to the 5' RACE reads, yields one record per CDR3 protein. Found here are a few hundred thousand distinct CDR3 sequences, roughly 27% of them singletons; the top ten hold around 5.6%. The specimen was PBMCs. These receptors were taken from a woman aged 18 to 49 in good health.

This clonotype was detected ten times or more. This chain links TRBV3-1 with TRBJ2-5; no clear D. Germline V CDR1 and CDR2: LGHDT, YNNKEL (reference sequence). V was cut by 2 bases and J by 5 bases, with 9 bases left in between. CDR3 length equals 13 residues. The CDR3 DNA sequence: TGTGCCAGCAGCCAAACAAACGGGGAGACCCAGTACTTC. Protein sequence: CASSQTNGETQYF.

J is TRBJ1-1 and V is TRBV29-1; 7 bases are a match to TRBD1. Germline V gene data show CDR1 as SQVTM and CDR2 as ANQGSEA. V was pared by 6 bases and J by 4 bases, with 14 bases of the junction left unmatched. The CDR3 extends over 15 amino acids. The CDR3 region is CSVDMIGGSGTEAFF. The CDR3 nucleotides read TGCAGCGTCGACATGATAGGGGGCTCGGGCACTGAAGCTTTCTTT.

This clonotype was detected only a few times. The V and J genes are TRBV3-1 and TRBJ1-1, with a tentative D call TRBD1 (5 bases). Germline V gene data show CDR1 as LGHDT and CDR2 as YNNKEL (reference sequence). Trimming took 1 base from V and 6 from J, leaving 9 bases between them. This CDR3 comprises 13 residues. Written as DNA, the CDR3 is TGTGCCAGCAGCCAAGTAGGGGTCTCTGAAGCTTTCTTT. It specifies CASSQVGVSEAFF.

This sequence joins TRBV6-1 and TRBJ1-5; D gene uncertain. Germline CDR1 reads MNHNS; CDR2 reads SASEGT. This CDR3 is built from 14 residues. V gave up 7 bases and J gave up 0 bases, with 10 bases separating them. CDR3 coding DNA: TGTGCCAGCAACTCCGGGAATAGCAATCAGCCCCAGCATTTT. Protein product: CASNSGNSNQPQHF.

The chain employs TRBV18 and TRBJ1-6; 8 bases agree with TRBD1. The CDR3 is 13 amino acids. The V segment lost 8 bases and the J segment 10 bases; nucleotides outside the gene matches: 7. Germline CDR1 is KGHSH and CDR2 is LQKENI. The CDR3 loop reads CASLKDRGSPLHF. CDR3 DNA sequence: TGTGCCAGCCTTAAAGACAGGGGATCACCCCTCCACTTT.

The genes are TRBV7-2 and TRBJ2-3; 7 positions match TRBD2. After removal of 7 bases from V and 2 bases from J, the junction contained 6 bases not matched to a gene. The CDR3 extends over 14 amino acids. Germline V gene sequence: CDR1 SGHTA, CDR2 FQGNSA. In DNA, the CDR3 is TGTGCCAGCATCGGACTAGTGGACACAGATACGCAGTATTTT. Translation gives CASIGLVDTDTQYF.

This clonotype was detected a few times. The gene calls are TRBV14 and TRBJ1-1; D not resolved. The CDR3 runs 16 residues. From germline, CDR1 is SGHDN and CDR2 FVKESK. V lost 2 bases and J 0 bases, leaving 13 bases between the germline ends. CDR3 nucleotides: TGTGCCAGCAGCCAAAGGGCGGCCCCGATGAACACTGAAGCTTTCTTT. Protein: CASSQRAAPMNTEAFF.

The chain carries TRBV14 and TRBJ2-7; no clear D gene. CDR1 is SGHDN, CDR2 FVKESK, per germline. The CDR3 is 15 amino acids. With 4 bases removed from V and 0 bases from J, the gap between germline ends came to 13 bases. This chain's CDR3 is CASSPTPGFSYEQYF. CDR3 DNA sequence: TGTGCCAGCAGCCCTACTCCCGGGTTCTCCTACGAGCAGTACTTC.

The rearrangement uses TRBV5-1 and TRBJ2-7; weak D call: TRBD1 (6 bases). Germline V gene data show CDR1 as SGHRS and CDR2 as YFSETQ. This CDR3 is 13 amino acids long. V was trimmed by 5 bases and J by 6 bases, leaving 15 bases between them. CDR3 nucleotides: TGCGCCAGCAGGGATCAACAGGGATCCGAGCAGTACTTC. This gives the protein CASRDQQGSEQYF.

About this clonotype: A clone one base away is much larger, so this may be a read error. V usage is TRBV6-6 and J usage is TRBJ1-1, with 8 positions matching TRBD1. Trimming at V came to 11 bases and at J to 1 base, leaving 9 bases not matched to a gene. The CDR3 sequence is 14 residues long. Germline loops: CDR1 MNHNY, CDR2 SVGAGI (reference sequence). DNA for the CDR3: TGTGCCGGCAAGAGACAGGGGTCGAACACTGAAGCTTTCTTT. This codes for CAGKRQGSNTEAFF.

The V gene is TRBV11-2, the J gene TRBJ2-2; D not certain. Trimming left V 0 bases short and J 3 bases short, with 8 bases between. The germline V gene has CDR1 SGHAT and CDR2 FQNNGV. The CDR3 covers 15 residues. Here the CDR3 reads CASSLEGRDTGELFF. In DNA, the CDR3 is TGTGCCAGCAGCTTAGAGGGCAGAGACACCGGGGAGCTGTTTTTT.

This clonotype was counted at least ten times. The V and J genes are TRBV29-1 and TRBJ2-2, with D perhaps TRBD1 (6 bases). The germline CDR1 and CDR2 sequences are SQVTM and ANQGSEA. The CDR3 runs to 12 residues. V lost 7 bases and J 1 base, leaving 7 bases between the germline ends. The CDR3 region is CSGGQNTGELFF. CDR3 in DNA: TGCAGCGGGGGACAGAACACCGGGGAGCTGTTTTTT.

In its sample, this clonotype was seen many times. CDR3 loop: CSVGTTGTNYGYTF. The CDR3 bases are TGCAGCGTCGGAACGACAGGGACTAACTATGGCTACACCTTC. This chain connects TRBV29-1 to TRBJ1-2; 7 bases agree with TRBD1. This CDR3 has 14 amino acids. Germline V CDR1 and CDR2: SQVTM, ANQGSEA. With V trimmed by 6 bases and J by 0 bases, 7 bases remained unmatched. Full variable domain (missing parts from reference TRBV29-1 and TRBJ1-2): SAVISQKPSRDICQRGTSLTIQCQVDSQVTMMFWYRQQPGQSLTLIATANQGSEATYESGFVIDKFPISRPNLTFSTLTVSNMSPEDSSIYLCSVGTTGTNYGYTFGSGTRLTVV.

In its sample, this clonotype was seen many times. The chain couples TRBV6-6 to TRBJ2-2; the D gene is possibly TRBD2 (6 bases). Germline CDR1 is MNHNY and CDR2 is SVGAGI (reference sequence). The CDR3 sequence is 12 residues long. The V end lost 10 bases, the J end lost 8 bases, and 14 bases lay between the germline ends. CDR3 DNA: TGTGCCACCTCCCGGGGGACGGGGGAGCTGTTTTTT. This translates into CATSRGTGELFF.

The chain has TRBV6-5 and TRBJ1-1; D ambiguous. CDR1 is MNHEY, CDR2 SVGAGI, per germline. V lost 2 bases to trimming and J lost 4 bases, with 8 bases between them. The CDR3 has 13 amino acids. CDR3 DNA: TGTGCCAGCAGTTACAGGGCGTCCACTGAAGCTTTCTTT. Its protein is CASSYRASTEAFF.

The table lists this clonotype with many counts. This chain links TRBV19 with TRBJ2-3; D unresolved. Trimming removed 4 bases at V and 4 bases at J, with 9 bases between. Germline-derived CDR1 and CDR2 are LNHDA and SQIVND (reference sequence). The CDR3 length is 13 residues. CDR3 sequence (DNA): TGTGCCAGTAGTACAATCGCCTCAGATACGCAGTATTTT. Its translation is CASSTIASDTQYF.

The V and J genes are TRBV13 and TRBJ2-2; D remains unclear. There are 13 residues in the CDR3. V lost 0 bases and J 9 bases, leaving 8 bases between the germline ends. Germline V CDR1 and CDR2: PRHDT, FYEKMQ (reference sequence). The CDR3, as DNA: TGTGCCAGCAGCTTAGGAAGGGTCCGGGAGCTGTTTTTT. It specifies CASSLGRVRELFF.

This clonotype was seen only a few times. V usage is TRBV6-2 or TRBV6-3 and J usage is TRBJ1-5; no definite D call. CDR3 length equals 13 residues. CDR1 is MNHEY and CDR2 is SVGEGT in the germline V gene. V gave up 4 bases and J gave up 2 bases, with 6 bases separating them. CDR3 region: CASSLARNQPQHF. In nucleotides, the CDR3 is TGTGCCAGCAGTTTAGCCCGCAATCAGCCCCAGCATTTT.

In regard to this clonotype: A single base separates this from a much larger clone, so it may be a read error. The chain employs TRBV3-1 and TRBJ2-7, with TRBD1 as a possible D gene (6 bases). Germline V lookup: CDR1 LGHDT, CDR2 YNNKEL (reference sequence). The CDR3 runs to 13 residues. Trimming left V 4 bases short and J 6 bases short, with 13 bases between. CDR3 sequence reads: CASSRLQGSEQYF. The CDR3 DNA reads as TGTGCCAGCAGCCGCTTACAGGGTAGCGAGCAGTACTTC.

Turning to this clonotype: The conserved phenylalanine or tryptophan normally closing the CDR3 is absent here, so this likely arose from a read error. The DNA is left out, because the CDR3 cannot be placed on it with certainty; the CDR3 is given as TCRdb lists it. The J gene is TRBJ1-1, the V gene TRBV20-1; whether TRBD1, the table's D call, matches the DNA was not checked. CDR1 and CDR2 from the germline V gene are DFQATT and SNEGSKA (reference sequence). The CDR3 spans 12 residues, counting both ends. This CDR3 reads CSASSGTPRLMH.

The V call is TRBV7-9, the J call TRBJ1-1; TRBD1 matches at 9 bases. Germline V CDR1 and CDR2: SEHNR, FQNEAQ (reference sequence). There are 11 residues in the CDR3. The CDR3 reads CAGGTGSKAFF. CDR3 nucleotide sequence: TGTGCGGGCGGGACAGGGTCTAAAGCTTTCTTT.

The V and J genes are TRBV28 and TRBJ1-2; maybe TRBD1 (6 bases). This CDR3 comprises 14 residues. Germline V gene data show CDR1 as MDHEN and CDR2 as SYDVKM. Trimming stripped 4 bases from V and 4 bases from J, with 13 bases between. CDR3 in DNA: TGTGCCAGCAGTTCGGGGGGGGGCGGCTATGGCTACACCTTC. Translated, it gives CASSSGGGGYGYTF.

This clonotype was observed a handful of times. The rearrangement links TRBV27 to TRBJ1-1, with D maybe TRBD1 (6 bases). The CDR3 is made up of 14 amino acids. The germline V gene has CDR1 MNHEY and CDR2 SMNVEV (reference sequence). Trimming shortened V by 4 bases and J by 7 bases, and 16 bases separated the two germline ends. CDR3 in DNA: TGTGCCAGCAGTTCGACACGGGGGGCCGGTGAAGCTTTCTTT. Amino acids: CASSSTRGAGEAFF.